The clone carrying this T cell receptor beta chain was seen only once. It was during active infection that Seattle patients were enrolled and then longitudinally followed. The CDR3 loop spans 15 amino acids. The germline V gene encodes CDR1 MNHEY and CDR2 SVGEGT. Trimming removed 0 bases at V and 0 bases at J, with 8 bases between. These data come from a study of blood T cell repertoires in COVID-19. About the study: The samples span acute and convalescent COVID-19 from the United States, Italy and Spain. PBMCs, B-cell-depleted T cells, or T cells were the source of the cDNA or gDNA that made up the material.

Authors' processing steps: Amplification of reference gene primers provided the estimated nucleated cell counts. The protocol was immunoSEQ multiplex PCR, while the TCRdb copy is restricted to in-frame clones and leaves out a portion. For V, J and clone size, that table is used; D and trimming come from the DNA. The sample lists around 310,000 clones; 85% to 90% were seen once. The sequence was obtained from a woman aged 40 to 50 with COVID-19, enrolled during active disease. Sequenced material: peripheral blood. The gene calls are TRBV6-2 or TRBV6-3 and TRBJ1-2; D remains unclear. CDR3 sequence reads: CASSYSVVTNYGYTF. In DNA form, the CDR3 reads TGTGCCAGCAGTTACTCGGTAGTAACTAACTATGGCTACACCTTC.